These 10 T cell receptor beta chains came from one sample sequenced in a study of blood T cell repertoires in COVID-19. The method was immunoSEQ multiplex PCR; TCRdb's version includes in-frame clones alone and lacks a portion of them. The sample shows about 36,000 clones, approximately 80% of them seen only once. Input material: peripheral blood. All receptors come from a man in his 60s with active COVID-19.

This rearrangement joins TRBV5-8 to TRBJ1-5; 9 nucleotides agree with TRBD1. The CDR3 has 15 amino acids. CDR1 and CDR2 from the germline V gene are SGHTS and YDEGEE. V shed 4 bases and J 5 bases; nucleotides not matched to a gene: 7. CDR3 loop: CASSPGTGYDQPQHF. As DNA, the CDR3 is TGTGCCAGCAGCCCCGGGACAGGGTATGATCAGCCCCAGCATTTT.

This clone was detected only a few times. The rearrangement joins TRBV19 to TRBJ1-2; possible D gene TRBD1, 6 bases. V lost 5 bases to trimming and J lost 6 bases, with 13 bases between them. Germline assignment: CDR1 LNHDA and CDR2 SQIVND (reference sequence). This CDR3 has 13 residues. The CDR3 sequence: CASSLRRGHGYTF. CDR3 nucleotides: TGTGCCAGTAGTCTTCGCAGGGGCCATGGCTACACCTTC.

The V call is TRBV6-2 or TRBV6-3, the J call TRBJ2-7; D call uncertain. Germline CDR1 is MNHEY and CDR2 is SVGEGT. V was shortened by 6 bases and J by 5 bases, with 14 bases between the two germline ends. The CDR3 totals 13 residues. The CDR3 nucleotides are TGTGCCAGCAGCCGTAGACTCACCCACGAGCAGTACTTC. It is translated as CASSRRLTHEQYF.

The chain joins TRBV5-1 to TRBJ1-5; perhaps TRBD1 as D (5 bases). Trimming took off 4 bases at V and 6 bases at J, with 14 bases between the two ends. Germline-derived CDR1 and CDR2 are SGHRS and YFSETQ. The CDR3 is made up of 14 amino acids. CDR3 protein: CASSVEGNGQPQHF. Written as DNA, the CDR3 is TGCGCCAGCAGCGTGGAGGGGAATGGTCAGCCCCAGCATTTT.

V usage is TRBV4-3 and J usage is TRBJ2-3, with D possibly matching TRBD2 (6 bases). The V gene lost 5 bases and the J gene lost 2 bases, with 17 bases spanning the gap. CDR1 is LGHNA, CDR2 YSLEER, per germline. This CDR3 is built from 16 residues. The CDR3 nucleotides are TGCGCCAGCAGCAGAGAGGAGGGACTCGACACAGATACGCAGTATTTT. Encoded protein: CASSREEGLDTDTQYF.

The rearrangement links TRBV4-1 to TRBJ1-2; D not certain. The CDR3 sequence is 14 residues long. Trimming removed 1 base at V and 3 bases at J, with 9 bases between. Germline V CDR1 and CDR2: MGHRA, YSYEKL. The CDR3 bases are TGCGCCAGCAGCCAAGTAGCAGCTTACTATGGCTACACCTTC. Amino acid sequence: CASSQVAAYYGYTF.

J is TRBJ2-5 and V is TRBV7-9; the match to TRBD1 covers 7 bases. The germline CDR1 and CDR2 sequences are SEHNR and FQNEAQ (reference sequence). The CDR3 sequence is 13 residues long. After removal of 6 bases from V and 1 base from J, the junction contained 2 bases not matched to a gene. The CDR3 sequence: CASRRTGQETQYF. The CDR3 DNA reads TGTGCCAGCAGGCGGACAGGCCAAGAGACCCAGTACTTC.

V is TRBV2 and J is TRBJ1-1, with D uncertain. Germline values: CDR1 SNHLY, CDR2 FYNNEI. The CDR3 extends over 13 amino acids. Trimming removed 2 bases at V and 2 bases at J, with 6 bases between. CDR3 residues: CASSEIENTEAFF. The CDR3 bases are TGTGCCAGCAGTGAAATAGAAAACACTGAAGCTTTCTTT.

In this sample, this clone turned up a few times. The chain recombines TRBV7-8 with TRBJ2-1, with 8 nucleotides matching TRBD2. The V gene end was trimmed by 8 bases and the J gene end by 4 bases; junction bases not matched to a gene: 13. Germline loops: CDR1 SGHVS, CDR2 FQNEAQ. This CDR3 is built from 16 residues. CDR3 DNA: TGTGCCAGCCGACCGGGACGGGAGGGCCTTTACAATGAGCAGTTCTTC. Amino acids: CASRPGREGLYNEQFF.

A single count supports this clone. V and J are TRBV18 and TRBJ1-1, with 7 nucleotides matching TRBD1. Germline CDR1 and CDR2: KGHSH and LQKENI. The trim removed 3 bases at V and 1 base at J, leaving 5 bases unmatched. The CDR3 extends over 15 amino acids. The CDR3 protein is CASSPSGTENTEAFF. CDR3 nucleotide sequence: TGTGCCAGCTCACCTTCCGGGACAGAGAACACTGAAGCTTTCTTT.